Presented here are 17 T cell receptor beta chains from one specimen sequenced in a study of technical replicates of blood from a few donors. Assay used: immunoSEQ multiplex PCR; TCRdb lists only in-frame clones, some missing. The sample lists roughly 92,000 clones, around 96% occurring once. The sample was T cells isolated from PBMCs. The receptors shown here come from a human donor in good health.

The chain uses TRBV9 and TRBJ1-5; D might be TRBD1 (5 bases). Germline CDR1 reads SGDLS; CDR2 reads YYNGEE. V lost 3 bases and J 1 base, leaving 11 bases between the germline ends. The CDR3 spans 15 residues. CDR3 nucleotide sequence: TGTGCCAGCAGCGGTTCAGGGTACAGCAATCAGCCCCAGCATTTT. Its translation: CASSGSGYSNQPQHF.

The chain joins TRBV6-5 to TRBJ1-2; D call uncertain. The CDR3 is 14 amino acids. The germline gives CDR1 MNHEY, CDR2 SVGAGI. Trimming left V 2 bases short and J 2 bases short, with 9 bases between. CDR3 DNA sequence: TGTGCCAGCAGTTACGGTCAGTTCAACTATGGCTACACCTTC. Translation gives CASSYGQFNYGYTF.

The chain employs TRBV6-5 and TRBJ2-1; 7 positions match TRBD2. CDR3 length: 15 residues. Germline assignment: CDR1 MNHEY and CDR2 SVGAGI. V lost 6 bases, J lost 6 bases, and 11 bases stayed unmatched. The CDR3 nucleotides read TGTGCCAGCAGCATAGCCCTGGGACTATCCAATGAGCAGTTCTTC. Amino acid sequence: CASSIALGLSNEQFF.

This chain joins TRBV12-5 and TRBJ2-5; no clear D. The CDR3 loop spans 9 amino acids. Trimming cost V 8 bases and J 6 bases, with 4 bases left between them. CDR1 LGHNT and CDR2 FRNRAP come from the germline V gene. DNA for the CDR3: TGTGCTAGTCTACAGACCCAGTACTTC. Its protein product is CASLQTQYF.

The chain recombines TRBV10-1 with TRBJ1-6; D unresolved. The CDR3 has 14 amino acids. Deletions cut 0 bases from V and 7 bases from J, with 7 bases between. From germline, CDR1 is WNHNN and CDR2 SYGVQD (reference sequence). CDR3 protein: CASSESRVNSPLHF. CDR3 nucleotides: TGCGCCAGCAGTGAGTCGAGGGTCAATTCACCCCTCCACTTT.

This clone occurred once. The V and J genes are TRBV27 and TRBJ2-7; D gene unclear. This CDR3 has 14 residues. Germline CDR1 reads MNHEY; CDR2 reads SMNVEV (reference sequence). V was trimmed by 5 bases and J by 4 bases, leaving 15 bases between them. Written as DNA, the CDR3 is TGTGCCAGCAGTCCAAAGCCCACTCTGTACGAGCAGTACTTC. Translating it yields CASSPKPTLYEQYF.

The CDR3 region is CASSPGLAGGEQYF. The CDR3, as DNA: TGTGCCAGCAGCCCTGGACTAGCGGGAGGTGAGCAGTACTTC. This chain uses TRBV5-4 with TRBJ2-7, with 14 positions matching TRBD2. The CDR3 is 14 amino acids. CDR1 SGHNT and CDR2 YYREEE come from the germline V gene (reference sequence). The V segment lost 4 bases and the J segment 7 bases; nucleotides outside the gene matches: 4.

This chain joins TRBV12-5 and TRBJ2-3; a possible D gene is TRBD1 (6 bases). The germline V gene encodes CDR1 LGHNT and CDR2 FRNRAP. V shed 0 bases and J shed 4 bases, with 17 bases lying between them. There are 17 residues in the CDR3. CDR3 coding DNA: TGTGCTAGTGGTTTGGTACCATCAGGGGACGATTCAGATACGCAGTATTTT. Translation gives CASGLVPSGDDSDTQYF.

This rearrangement joins TRBV10-3 to TRBJ2-1, with 9 nucleotides matching TRBD1. The CDR3 has 12 amino acids. Germline assignment: CDR1 ENHRY and CDR2 SYGVKD. Losses at the gene ends were 9 bases for V and 9 bases for J; bases not matched to a gene: 6. The CDR3 is CAIGTGTVEQFF. Here the CDR3 DNA reads TGTGCCATAGGGACAGGGACGGTTGAGCAGTTCTTC.

V and J are TRBV4-1 and TRBJ2-1; the match to TRBD2 covers 9 bases. V shed 4 bases and J 4 bases; nucleotides not matched to a gene: 8. CDR1 is MGHRA, CDR2 YSYEKL, per germline. The CDR3 covers 16 residues. CDR3 coding DNA: TGCGCCAGCAGCCGTGGGGGGACTAGCACATACAATGAGCAGTTCTTC. Its protein product is CASSRGGTSTYNEQFF.

This rearrangement joins TRBV19 to TRBJ1-5; TRBD1 aligns across 9 bases. Germline CDR1 is LNHDA and CDR2 is SQIVND (reference sequence). This CDR3 spans 16 amino acids. V shed 4 bases, J shed 3 bases, and the junction held 7 bases outside the gene matches. This chain's CDR3 is CASSTGTGNPNQPQHF. For the CDR3, the DNA is TGTGCCAGTAGTACGGGGACAGGGAACCCCAATCAGCCCCAGCATTTT.

The rearrangement joins TRBV27 to TRBJ1-1; D is unresolved. This CDR3 is built from 14 residues. Per germline, CDR1 MNHEY and CDR2 SMNVEV (reference sequence). V shed 3 bases and J shed 4 bases, with 12 bases lying between them. The CDR3 DNA follows: TGTGCCAGCAGTTTTGTAGGGAGCACCACTGAAGCTTTCTTT. Translating gives CASSFVGSTTEAFF.

The genes are TRBV6-1 and TRBJ2-2; D is possibly TRBD2 (6 bases). The germline V and J ends were trimmed by 10 bases and 3 bases, with 6 bases remaining between them. Germline CDR1 and CDR2: MNHNS and SASEGT. The CDR3 totals 11 residues. The CDR3 sequence is CATGDTGELFF. DNA for the CDR3: TGTGCCACGGGGGACACCGGGGAGCTGTTTTTT.

The rearrangement joins TRBV30 to TRBJ1-2; the D gene is possibly TRBD1 (5 bases). The CDR3 is 11 amino acids. Germline V CDR1 and CDR2: GTSNPN, SVGIG (reference sequence). Trimming shortened V by 0 bases and J by 6 bases, and 5 bases separated the two germline ends. DNA of the CDR3: TGTGCCTGGAGTGTAGGGGATGGCTACACCTTC. Encoded protein: CAWSVGDGYTF.

The chain uses TRBV9 and TRBJ2-1, with 7 bases identical to TRBD2. Germline V gene lookup returns CDR1 SGDLS and CDR2 YYNGEE. CDR3 length: 17 amino acids. The V and J ends lost 4 bases and 4 bases, in that order; junction bases with no gene match: 14. The DNA of the CDR3 is TGTGCCAGCAGCCCGCGGGAGACGGCGGGAGCTTACAATGAGCAGTTCTTC. This encodes CASSPRETAGAYNEQFF.

V usage is TRBV6-5 and J usage is TRBJ2-1; D gene uncertain. Germline loops: CDR1 MNHEY, CDR2 SVGAGI. V lost 2 bases and J lost 6, with 5 bases in between. This CDR3 has 12 amino acids. CDR3 residues: CASSYHSNEQFF. For the CDR3, the DNA is TGTGCCAGCAGTTACCATTCCAATGAGCAGTTCTTC.

This clone was seen at least ten times. V gene TRBV5-6 combines with J gene TRBJ2-1, with no clear D. Trimming shortened V by 1 base and J by 2 bases, and 10 bases separated the two germline ends. In germline, CDR1 is SGHDT, CDR2 YYEEEE. CDR3 length: 15 residues. Here the CDR3 DNA reads TGTGCCAGCAGCTTGACGGAGAGCCCCTACAATGAGCAGTTCTTC. As protein: CASSLTESPYNEQFF. The full variable domain, completed using reference TRBV5-6 and TRBJ2-1, is DAGVTQSPTHLIKTRGQQVTLRCSPKSGHDTVSWYQQALGQGPQFIFQYYEEEERQRGNFPDRFSGHQFPNYSSELNVNALLLGDSALYLCASSLTESPYNEQFFGPGTRLTVL.